This T cell receptor (beta chain) was recorded in a study of CD8 T cells in ankylosing spondylitis. Overall study findings and caveats: As for the disease-linked clones, they showed a CD8+ phenotype and occurred at relatively low frequencies in peripheral blood. There was a TCR beta motif, made of several highly homologous variants, that appeared characteristic of ankylosing spondylitis blood.

The germline V gene encodes CDR1 DFQATT and CDR2 SNEGSKA (reference sequence). This CDR3 comprises 14 residues. V was trimmed by 3 bases and J by 4 bases, leaving 15 bases between them. This clonotype was found a few times. Its antigen is unidentified. TCRdb processed the 5' RACE reads anew with MiXCR; each CDR3 protein has one entry. The data contain over 100,000 distinct CDR3 sequences, more than 9.5% of them singletons. The clonotype comes from a female donor with ankylosing spondylitis or in good health (not recorded which). This chain uses TRBV20-1 with TRBJ1-1; a possible D gene is TRBD1 (5 bases). Material for sequencing was blood, either unsorted or a sorted T cell fraction (not recorded which). The CDR3 protein is CSASGGRVVTEAFF. CDR3 nucleotide sequence: TGCAGTGCTAGCGGGGGGAGGGTGGTCACTGAAGCTTTCTTT.